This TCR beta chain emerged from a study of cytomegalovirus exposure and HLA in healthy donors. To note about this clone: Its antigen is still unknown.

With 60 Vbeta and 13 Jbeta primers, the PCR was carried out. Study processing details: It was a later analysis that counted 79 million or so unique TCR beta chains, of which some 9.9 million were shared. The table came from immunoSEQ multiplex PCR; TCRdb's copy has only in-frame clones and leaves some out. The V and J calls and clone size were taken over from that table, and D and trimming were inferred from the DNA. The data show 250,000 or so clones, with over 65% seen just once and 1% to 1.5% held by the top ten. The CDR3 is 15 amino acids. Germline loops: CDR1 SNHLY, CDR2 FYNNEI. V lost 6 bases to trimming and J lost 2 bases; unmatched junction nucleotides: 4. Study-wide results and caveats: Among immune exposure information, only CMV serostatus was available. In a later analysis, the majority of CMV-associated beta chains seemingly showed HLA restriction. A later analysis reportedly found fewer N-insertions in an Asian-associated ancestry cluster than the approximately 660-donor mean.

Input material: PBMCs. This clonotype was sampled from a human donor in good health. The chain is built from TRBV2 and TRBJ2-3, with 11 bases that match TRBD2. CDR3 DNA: TGTGCCAGCAGGTTTAGCGGGGGGGCCACAGATACGCAGTATTTT. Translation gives CASRFSGGATDTQYF.